Here is one T cell receptor beta chain with its context. Its target is not known. At one end the junction does not follow the germline gene, possibly because of a read error. TCRdb reanalysed the 5' RACE reads using MiXCR and keeps one entry per CDR3 protein. This table has some 1,600,000 distinct CDR3 sequences, 32% appearing once. The CDR3 totals 17 residues. Germline CDR1 SGHTA, CDR2 FQGNSA. This sample stems from a study of identical twins. Overall study findings and caveats: In zero-insertion analyses, partial confounding could arise from invariant MAIT and iNKT cells.

V usage is TRBV7-2 and J usage is TRBJ2-3; 10 nucleotides agree with TRBD2. The sequence was collected from a newborn girl in good health. Sequencing input: cord blood. CDR3 protein: CASSLDRLAGVPDTRYF. The CDR3 DNA sequence: TGTGCCAGCAGCTTAGATCGGCTAGCGGGGGTCCCAGATACGCGGTATTTT.